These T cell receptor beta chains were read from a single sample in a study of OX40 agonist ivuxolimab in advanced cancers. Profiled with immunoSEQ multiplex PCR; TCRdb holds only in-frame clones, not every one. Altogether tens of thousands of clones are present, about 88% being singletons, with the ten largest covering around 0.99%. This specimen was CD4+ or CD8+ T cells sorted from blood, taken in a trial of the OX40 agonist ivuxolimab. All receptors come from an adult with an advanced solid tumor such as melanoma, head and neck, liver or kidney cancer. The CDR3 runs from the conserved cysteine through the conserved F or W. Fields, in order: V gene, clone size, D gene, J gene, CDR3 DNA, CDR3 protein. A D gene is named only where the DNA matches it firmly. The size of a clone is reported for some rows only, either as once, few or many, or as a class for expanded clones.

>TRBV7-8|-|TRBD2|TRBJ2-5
TGTGCCAGCAGCTTAACCACCCCCCTAGCGGGGCGGGAGACCCAGTACTTC
CASSLTTPLAGRETQYF
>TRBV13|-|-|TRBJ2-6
TGTGCCAGCAGCTTAGTAGGGGCCCAAAAGGATGGGGCCAACGTCCTGACTTTC
CASSLVGAQKDGANVLTF
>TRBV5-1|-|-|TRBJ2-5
TGCGCCAGCGCCCGGGACGGGGAGACCCAGTACTTC
CASARDGETQYF
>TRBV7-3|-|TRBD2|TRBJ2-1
TGTGCCAGCAGCACCTTAGCGGGAGCCTACAATGAGCAGTTCTTC
CASSTLAGAYNEQFF
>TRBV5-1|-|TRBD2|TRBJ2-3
TGCGCCAGCACCTTTAGCGGGAGCGCAGATACGCAGTATTTT
CASTFSGSADTQYF
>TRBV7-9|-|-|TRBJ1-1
TGTGCCAGCAGCAGGGACCGGTGGGATACTGAAGCTTTCTTT
CASSRDRWDTEAFF
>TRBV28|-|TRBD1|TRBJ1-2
TGTGCCAGCAGTTTTAACAGGGGGGGCTATGGCTACACCTTC
CASSFNRGGYGYTF
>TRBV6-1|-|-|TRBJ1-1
TGTGCCAGCAGTGAATCCTCTTTGAACACTGAAGCTTTCTTT
CASSESSLNTEAFF
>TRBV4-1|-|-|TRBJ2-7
TGCGCCAGCAGCCAAGATTTGACAGGAACGTCCTACGAGCAGTACTTC
CASSQDLTGTSYEQYF
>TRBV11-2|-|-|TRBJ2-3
TGTGCCAGCAGCTTAGCTGGAGGTGATACGCAGTATTTT
CASSLAGGDTQYF
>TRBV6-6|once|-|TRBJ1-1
TGTGCCAGCAGCCACGGAGGAGTTAACACTGAAGCTTTCTTT
CASSHGGVNTEAFF
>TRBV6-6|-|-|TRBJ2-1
TGTGCCAGCAGCTCAGGACAGAGCCTTGGTGAGCAGTTCTTC
CASSSGQSLGEQFF
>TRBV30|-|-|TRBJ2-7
TGTGCCTGGAACAGCGGGACATCCTACGAGCAGTACTTC
CAWNSGTSYEQYF
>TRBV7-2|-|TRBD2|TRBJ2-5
TGTGCCAGCAGCCCCCAGCTAGCGGAAGAGACCCAGTACTTC
CASSPQLAEETQYF
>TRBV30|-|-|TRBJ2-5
TGTGCCTGGAGTGTATCTGGAACCGGGACCCAGTACTTC
CAWSVSGTGTQYF
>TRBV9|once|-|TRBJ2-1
TGTGCCAGCAGCGTAGGAAGGAGCAGCGAGCAGTTCTTC
CASSVGRSSEQFF
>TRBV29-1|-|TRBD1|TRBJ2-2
TGCAGCGTTGTTGTGGGACAGTCGAACACCGGGGAGCTGTTTTTT
CSVVVGQSNTGELFF
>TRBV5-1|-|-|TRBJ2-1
TGCGCCAGCAGCTTGGCTCCAAGCTACGATGAGCAGTTCTTC
CASSLAPSYDEQFF
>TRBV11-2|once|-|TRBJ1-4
TGTGCCAGCAGCTCGGACGGTAATGAAAAACTGTTTTTT
CASSSDGNEKLFF
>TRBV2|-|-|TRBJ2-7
TGTGCCAGCAGGGGGGACTCCTACGAGCAGTACTTC
CASRGDSYEQYF
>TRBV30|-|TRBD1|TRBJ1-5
TGTGCCTGGAAGGGACAGGGGCGATTTTATAGCAATCAGCCCCAGCATTTT
CAWKGQGRFYSNQPQHF
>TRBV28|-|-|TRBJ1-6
TGTGCCAGCAGAGGGAATGAATCACCCCTCCACTTT
CASRGNESPLHF
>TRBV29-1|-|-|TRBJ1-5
TGCAGCGTTGAAGATTCGGGGCAGCCCCAGCATTTT
CSVEDSGQPQHF
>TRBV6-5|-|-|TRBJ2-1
TGTGCCAGCAGTTACTCGCCCAGGGGGGATGAGCAGTTCTTC
CASSYSPRGDEQFF
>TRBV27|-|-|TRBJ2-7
TGTGCCAGCAGCCGCCAGGGGAGGGGACCCTACGAGCAGTACTTC
CASSRQGRGPYEQYF
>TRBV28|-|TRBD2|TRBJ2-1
TGTGCCAGCAGCCTACCCCGACTAGCGGGAGGTAATGAGCAGTTCTTC
CASSLPRLAGGNEQFF
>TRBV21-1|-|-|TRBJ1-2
TGTGCCAGCACAAAGGGACAGGTAGGAAATGGCTACACCTTC
CASTKGQVGNGYTF
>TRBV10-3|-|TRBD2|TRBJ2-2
TGTGCCATCGGGTTTACTAGCGGGCGAACCGGGGAGCTGTTTTTT
CAIGFTSGRTGELFF
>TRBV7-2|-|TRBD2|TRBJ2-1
TGTGCCAGCAGCTTACCGACTAGCAACGAGCAGTTCTTC
CASSLPTSNEQFF
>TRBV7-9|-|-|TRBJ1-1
TGTGCCAGCAGCTTAGCGGCCGATGAAGCTTTCTTT
CASSLAADEAFF
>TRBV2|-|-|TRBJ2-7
TGTGCCAGCGGGGGCTTGGGCCACGAGCAGTACTTC
CASGGLGHEQYF
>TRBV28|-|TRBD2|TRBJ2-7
TGTGCCAGCAGTCCCGGACTAGCGGGAGCCAGTGAGCAGTACTTC
CASSPGLAGASEQYF
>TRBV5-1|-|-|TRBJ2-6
TGCGCCAGCAGGGAGGGATCCATTAGCTCTGGGGCCAACGTCCTGACTTTC
CASREGSISSGANVLTF
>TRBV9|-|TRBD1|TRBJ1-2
TGTGCCAGTGCGGGACAGGGCTACTATGGCTACACCTTC
CASAGQGYYGYTF
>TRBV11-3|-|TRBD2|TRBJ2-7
TGTGCCAGCAACGCCGGGAGGCTCTACGAGCAGTACTTC
CASNAGRLYEQYF
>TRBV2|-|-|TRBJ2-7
TGTGCCAGCAGTGAAGGCAGGGTTGGCGAGCAGTACTTC
CASSEGRVGEQYF
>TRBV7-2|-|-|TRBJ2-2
TGTGCCAGCAGCTCACAGGGAGGAAACACCGGGGAGCTGTTTTTT
CASSSQGGNTGELFF
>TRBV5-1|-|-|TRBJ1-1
TGCGCCAGCAGCTTGGAAGGACAGAACACTGAAGCTTTCTTT
CASSLEGQNTEAFF
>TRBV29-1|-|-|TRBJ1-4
TGCAGCGTTGAACTTTCAACTAATGAAAAACTGTTTTTT
CSVELSTNEKLFF
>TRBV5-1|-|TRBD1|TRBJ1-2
TGCGCCAGCACTGGGACAGGCATACAGGGCTACACCTTC
CASTGTGIQGYTF
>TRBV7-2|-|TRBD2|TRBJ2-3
TGTGCCAGCAGCTTATTTCCGGGAGGGCCGGGTGATACGCAGTATTTT
CASSLFPGGPGDTQYF
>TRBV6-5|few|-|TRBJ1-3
TGTGCCAGCAGTTACTCGTACAGCTCTGGAAACACCATATATTTT
CASSYSYSSGNTIYF
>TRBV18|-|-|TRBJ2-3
TGTGCCAGCTCACCCGGGTTGGGGACAGATACGCAGTATTTT
CASSPGLGTDTQYF
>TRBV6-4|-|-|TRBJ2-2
TGTGCCAGCAAGGCACAAACGAACACCGGGGAGCTGTTTTTT
CASKAQTNTGELFF
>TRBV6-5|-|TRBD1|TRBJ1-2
TGTGCCAGCAGTTACGCCCCCGGGACAGGGTCGGGTGGCTACACCTTC
CASSYAPGTGSGGYTF
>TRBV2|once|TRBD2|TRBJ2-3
TGTGCCAGCAGTGGTGGGCTAGCGGGAGAGGAGACGCAGTATTTT
CASSGGLAGEETQYF
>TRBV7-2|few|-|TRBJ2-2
TGTGCCAGCAGCCCGCGGACACCCGTCACCGGGGAGCTGTTTTTT
CASSPRTPVTGELFF
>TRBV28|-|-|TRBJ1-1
TGTGCCAGCCAAAGACAGCCAAACACTGAAGCTTTCTTT
CASQRQPNTEAFF
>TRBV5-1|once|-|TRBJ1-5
TGCGCCAGCAGCTTGGCGGCGGAAGAAGGTCAGCCCCAGCATTTT
CASSLAAEEGQPQHF
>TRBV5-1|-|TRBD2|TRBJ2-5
TGCGCCAGCCGGGCTAGCGGTATAGAGACCCAGTACTTC
CASRASGIETQYF
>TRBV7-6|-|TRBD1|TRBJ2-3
TGTGCCAGCACACCCGCAGGGGGCGCGGGAGATACGCAGTATTTT
CASTPAGGAGDTQYF